Presented here are 20 T cell receptor beta chains from one specimen sequenced in a study of blood T cell repertoires in COVID-19. Using immunoSEQ multiplex PCR, the repertoire was profiled, and TCRdb retains in-frame clones only, with some absent. The table has fewer than 90,000 clones, just under 90% seen once. The sequenced sample was peripheral blood. The receptors here all came from a woman aged 80 or over with active COVID-19.

J is TRBJ1-5 and V is TRBV5-6; TRBD1 matches 7 bases. Germline loops: CDR1 SGHDT, CDR2 YYEEEE. V shed 6 bases, J shed 0 bases, and the junction held 9 bases outside the gene matches. This CDR3 region has 16 residues. CDR3 sequence reads: CASTLGKGASNQPQHF. For the CDR3, the DNA is TGTGCCAGCACCCTGGGTAAGGGGGCTAGCAATCAGCCCCAGCATTTT.

CDR3 sequence (DNA): TGTGCCAGCAGCTTCCGACAGGGAACAGGCTACACCTTC. Translating it yields CASSFRQGTGYTF. This rearrangement joins TRBV28 to TRBJ1-2, with TRBD1 matching 7 bases. Germline CDR1 reads MDHEN; CDR2 reads SYDVKM. There are 13 residues in the CDR3. V gave up 6 bases and J gave up 8 bases; unmatched junction bases: 9.

The chain carries TRBV6-2 or TRBV6-3 and TRBJ1-4, with no clear D. Looked up from germline, CDR1 is MNHEY and CDR2 is SVGEGT. There are 11 residues in the CDR3. V lost 2 bases and J lost 12, with 7 bases in between. The CDR3 region is CASSYGLELFF. The CDR3 DNA sequence: TGTGCCAGCAGTTACGGGCTGGAACTGTTTTTT.

The chain joins TRBV18 to TRBJ2-3; no reliable D call. Germline V gene sequence: CDR1 KGHSH, CDR2 LQKENI. Trimming shortened V by 6 bases and J by 4 bases, and 14 bases separated the two germline ends. The CDR3 is 14 residues long. The DNA for the CDR3 is TGTGCCAGCTCTACTGCGGTCTCGCCAGATACGCAGTATTTT. This encodes CASSTAVSPDTQYF.

The genes are TRBV28 and TRBJ2-7, with 10 bases identical to TRBD2. Germline lookup yields CDR1 MDHEN and CDR2 SYDVKM. V gave up 4 bases and J gave up 6 bases; unmatched junction bases: 15. CDR3 length: 17 residues. As DNA, the CDR3 is TGTGCCAGCAGTTGGCATCAGGATATGAGCGGGAGGGGCGAGCAGTACTTC. Protein product: CASSWHQDMSGRGEQYF.

This chain joins TRBV7-2 and TRBJ2-3; D unclear. The CDR3 spans 16 residues. Trimming stripped 5 bases from V and 1 base from J, with 16 bases between. The germline V gene has CDR1 SGHTA and CDR2 FQGNSA. DNA for the CDR3: TGTGCCAGCAGCCCTCGGATAGAGCTAGGCACAGATACGCAGTATTTT. This encodes CASSPRIELGTDTQYF.

The genes are TRBV19 and TRBJ2-7; tentatively, D is TRBD1 (5 bases). The CDR3 runs to 12 residues. Germline CDR1 reads LNHDA; CDR2 reads SQIVND (reference sequence). V was shortened by 5 bases and J by 2 bases, with 7 bases between the two germline ends. The CDR3 reads CASSAGTYEQYF. DNA of the CDR3: TGTGCCAGTAGTGCAGGGACCTACGAGCAGTACTTC.

The chain joins TRBV9 to TRBJ2-3; D remains ambiguous. Germline V CDR1 and CDR2: SGDLS, YYNGEE. Trimming left V 1 base short and J 8 bases short, with 8 bases between. CDR3 length: 12 amino acids. CDR3 coding DNA: TGTGCCAGCAGCGTACCAGGCAGTACGCAGTATTTT. It specifies CASSVPGSTQYF.

The rearrangement joins TRBV7-2 to TRBJ2-7; 13 nucleotides line up with TRBD2. V trimming: 5 bases; J trimming: 6 bases; junction bases outside the gene matches: 10. The CDR3 spans 16 residues. The germline V gene encodes CDR1 SGHTA and CDR2 FQGNSA. The CDR3, as DNA: TGTGCCAGCAGCCTCGGGACTAGCGGGGAGGGTACCGAGCAGTACTTC. Protein sequence: CASSLGTSGEGTEQYF.

This clone was observed a single time. The chain employs TRBV7-2 and TRBJ2-7; D is perhaps TRBD1 (6 bases). V lost 5 bases, J lost 3 bases, and 11 bases lay in between. Looked up from germline, CDR1 is SGHTA and CDR2 is FQGNSA. This CDR3 is 13 amino acids long. The CDR3, as DNA: TGTGCCAGCAGCCAGGGGCAGGTCTACGAGCAGTACTTC. Amino acids: CASSQGQVYEQYF.

V gene TRBV12-3 or TRBV12-4 combines with J gene TRBJ1-1; no definite D call. With 1 base removed from V and 6 bases from J, the gap between germline ends came to 9 bases. The CDR3 has 13 amino acids. In DNA form, the CDR3 reads TGTGCCAGCAGTTTAGTTTTGAGCTCTGAAGCTTTCTTT. Translating it yields CASSLVLSSEAFF.

This chain joins TRBV7-3 and TRBJ1-2, with D unclear. The CDR3 extends over 14 amino acids. V was pared by 8 bases and J by 0 bases, with 13 bases between. The germline gives CDR1 SGHTA, CDR2 FQGTGA. CDR3 coding DNA: TGTGCCAGCGCAATGGCGGGGTCTAACTATGGCTACACCTTC. Translation gives CASAMAGSNYGYTF.

V and J are TRBV12-3 or TRBV12-4 and TRBJ2-1; no firm D call. Trimming removed 6 bases at V and 0 bases at J, with 6 bases between. The CDR3 runs 13 residues. CDR3 coding DNA: TGTGCCAGCAGAAGGAGCTCCTACAATGAGCAGTTCTTC. It specifies CASRRSSYNEQFF.

This rearrangement joins TRBV20-1 to TRBJ2-3; 8 bases match TRBD1. The germline V gene encodes CDR1 DFQATT and CDR2 SNEGSKA (reference sequence). The CDR3 is 13 amino acids. Losses at the gene ends were 3 bases for V and 5 bases for J; bases not matched to a gene: 4. CDR3: CSASGQGRDTQYF. CDR3 nucleotide sequence: TGCAGTGCTAGTGGACAGGGCAGAGATACGCAGTATTTT.

The genes are TRBV27 and TRBJ2-3; D remains unclear. The CDR3 has 13 residues. CDR1 and CDR2 (germline): MNHEY, SMNVEV (reference sequence). V was pared by 3 bases and J by 3 bases, with 7 bases between. CDR3 nucleotides: TGTGCCAGCAGTTTCTCTAGGACAGATACGCAGTATTTT. It encodes CASSFSRTDTQYF.

The V gene is TRBV9, the J gene TRBJ1-1, with 7 nucleotides matching TRBD1. Trimming took 0 bases from V and 8 from J; bases not matched to a gene: 4. The CDR3 covers 13 residues. Germline V CDR1 and CDR2: SGDLS, YYNGEE. The CDR3 is CASSVGPTGEAFF. CDR3 coding DNA: TGTGCCAGCAGCGTAGGCCCGACAGGGGAAGCTTTCTTT.

This chain connects TRBV19 to TRBJ2-3; no clear D. Deletions cut 6 bases from V and 2 bases from J, with 15 bases between. The CDR3 runs 15 residues. Per germline, CDR1 LNHDA and CDR2 SQIVND (reference sequence). CDR3 region: CASRSYFEDTDTQYF. The CDR3 nucleotides are TGTGCCAGTAGGAGTTACTTCGAGGACACAGATACGCAGTATTTT.

The chain uses TRBV25-1 and TRBJ2-3; D might be TRBD2 (7 bases). The CDR3 totals 17 residues. V dropped 1 base and J dropped 4 bases, with 18 bases sitting between them. The germline CDR1 and CDR2 sequences are MGHDK and SYGVNS. Written as DNA, the CDR3 is TGTGCCAGCAGTGAATTAAGGGGAGGGGGAGCGGCAGATACGCAGTATTTT. Protein sequence: CASSELRGGGAADTQYF.

V usage is TRBV5-1 and J usage is TRBJ2-3; TRBD2 aligns across 7 bases. The CDR3 length is 18 residues. Germline V gene lookup returns CDR1 SGHRS and CDR2 YFSETQ. V was pared by 4 bases and J by 3 bases, with 17 bases of the junction left unmatched. In DNA form, the CDR3 reads TGCGCCAGCAGCCTCGGGGTAGCGGGTAATTATCGGACAGATACGCAGTATTTT. This sequence encodes CASSLGVAGNYRTDTQYF.

The genes are TRBV5-4 and TRBJ2-5; the match to TRBD2 covers 8 bases. CDR1 SGHNT and CDR2 YYREEE come from the germline V gene (reference sequence). CDR3 size: 16 residues. V dropped 4 bases and J dropped 2; count of bases not matched to a gene: 10. The CDR3 DNA sequence: TGTGCCAGCAGCCGGCCCCCCACTAGCGGTCAAGAGACCCAGTACTTC. Translated: CASSRPPTSGQETQYF.